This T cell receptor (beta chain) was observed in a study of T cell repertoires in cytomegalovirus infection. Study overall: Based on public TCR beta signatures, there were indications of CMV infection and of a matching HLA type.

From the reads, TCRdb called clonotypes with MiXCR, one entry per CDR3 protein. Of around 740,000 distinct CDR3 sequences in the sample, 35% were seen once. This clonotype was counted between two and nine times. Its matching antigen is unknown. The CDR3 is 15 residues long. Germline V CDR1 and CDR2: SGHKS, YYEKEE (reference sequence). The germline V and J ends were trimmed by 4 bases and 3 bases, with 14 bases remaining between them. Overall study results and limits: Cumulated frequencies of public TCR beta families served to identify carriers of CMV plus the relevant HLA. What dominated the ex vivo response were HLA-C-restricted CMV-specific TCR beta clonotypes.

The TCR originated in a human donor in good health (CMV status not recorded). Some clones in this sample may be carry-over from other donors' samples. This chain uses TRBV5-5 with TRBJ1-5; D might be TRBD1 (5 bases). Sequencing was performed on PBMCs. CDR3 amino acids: CASSQSGLLNQPQHF. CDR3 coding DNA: TGTGCCAGCAGCCAATCGGGACTCCTCAATCAGCCCCAGCATTTT.